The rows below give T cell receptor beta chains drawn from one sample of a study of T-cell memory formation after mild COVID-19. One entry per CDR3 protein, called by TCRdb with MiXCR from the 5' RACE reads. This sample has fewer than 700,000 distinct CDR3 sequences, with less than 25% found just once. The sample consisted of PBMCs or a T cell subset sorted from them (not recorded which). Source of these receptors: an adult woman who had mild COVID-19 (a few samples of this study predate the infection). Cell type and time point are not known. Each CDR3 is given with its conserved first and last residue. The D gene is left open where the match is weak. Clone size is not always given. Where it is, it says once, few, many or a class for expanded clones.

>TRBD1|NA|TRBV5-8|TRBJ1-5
TGTGCCAGCAGCTTGGGGGACAGGGTTAAGGGGCAGCCCCAGCATTTT
CASSLGDRVKGQPQHF
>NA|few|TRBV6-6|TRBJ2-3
TGTGCGAGTGGAACAGATACGCAGTATTTT
CASGTDTQYF
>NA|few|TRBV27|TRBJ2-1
TGTGCCAGCAGTTTATTAGGTCGGGATCACTCCAATGAGCAGTTCTTC
CASSLLGRDHSNEQFF
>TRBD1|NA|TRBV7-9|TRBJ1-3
TGTGCCAGCAGCTTAGGAGGGGGCCCCGGAAACACCATATATTTT
CASSLGGGPGNTIYF
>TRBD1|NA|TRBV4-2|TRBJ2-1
TGTGCCAGCAGCCAAGACCCGACAGGGGGCTCCTACAATGAGCAGTTCTTC
CASSQDPTGGSYNEQFF
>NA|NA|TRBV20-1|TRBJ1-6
TGCAGTGCTAGAGATGATCGTTCCTCCTATAATTCACCCCTCCACTTT
CSARDDRSSYNSPLHF
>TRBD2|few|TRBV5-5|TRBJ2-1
TGTGCCAGCAGCTTGCATACTAGCGGGAGGGCCCTGTACAATGAGCAGTTCTTC
CASSLHTSGRALYNEQFF
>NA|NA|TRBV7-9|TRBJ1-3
TGTGCCAGCAGCGTAGCCGGGGGGACATCCGGAAACACCATATATTTT
CASSVAGGTSGNTIYF
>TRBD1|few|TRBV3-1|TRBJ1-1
TGTGCCAGCAGCCAAGGATCCCGTGGGACAGGGGTCGCTTTCTTT
CASSQGSRGTGVAFF
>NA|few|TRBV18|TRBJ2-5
TGTGCCAGCTCACCGAACGTCCAAGAGACCCAGTACTTC
CASSPNVQETQYF
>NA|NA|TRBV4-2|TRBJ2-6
TGTGCCAGCAGCCAACCCGGCTCTAGCTCTGGGGCCAACGTCCTGACTTTC
CASSQPGSSSGANVLTF
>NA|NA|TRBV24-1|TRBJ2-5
TGTGCCACCAGTGATAACCGGGACACCGTCCAAGAGACCCAGTACTTC
CATSDNRDTVQETQYF
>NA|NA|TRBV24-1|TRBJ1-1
TGTGACACCAGTGGGTCCCCAGGGGACGAGAACACTGAAGCTTTCTTT
CDTSGSPGDENTEAFF
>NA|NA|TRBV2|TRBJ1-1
TGTGCCAGCAACCGCCCCGGCCCGAACGCTGAAGCTTTCTTT
CASNRPGPNAEAFF
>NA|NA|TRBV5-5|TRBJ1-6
TGTGCCAGCAGCTTGGGGGACGTAAGCTCCTATAATTCACCCCTCCACTTT
CASSLGDVSSYNSPLHF
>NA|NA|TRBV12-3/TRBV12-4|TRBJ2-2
TGTGCCAGCAGGCTTGGACAGCAGAACACCGGGGAGCTGTTTTTT
CASRLGQQNTGELFF
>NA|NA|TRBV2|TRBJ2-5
TGTGCCAGCAGTGTGAGGAACCAAGAGACCCAGTACTTC
CASSVRNQETQYF
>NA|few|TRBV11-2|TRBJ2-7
TGTGCCAGCAGCGCTGCCCCGTCTATGGCCTACGAGCAGTACTTC
CASSAAPSMAYEQYF
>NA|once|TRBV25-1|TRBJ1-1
TGTGCCAGCCGTCACCGTAAAAGGATGGGGAGGACTGAAGCTTTCTTT
CASRHRKRMGRTEAFF
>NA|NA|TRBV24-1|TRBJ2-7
TGTGCCACCAGTGGGGGGGCAGAGCAGTACTTC
CATSGGAEQYF
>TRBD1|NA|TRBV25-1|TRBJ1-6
TGTGCCAGCAGTGCGAGACAGGGGAATAATTCACCCCTCCACTTT
CASSARQGNNSPLHF
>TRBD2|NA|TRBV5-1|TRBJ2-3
TGCGCCAGCAGCCCTTCTAGCGGGAGCTTTGGGAACTATTTT
CASSPSSGSFGNYF
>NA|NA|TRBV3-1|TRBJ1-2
TGTGCCAGCAGCCAAGAAATACCGGGGGCCTATGGCTACACCTTC
CASSQEIPGAYGYTF
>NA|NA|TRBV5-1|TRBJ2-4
TGCGCCAGCAGCTCGGACGCGGCTCTAGCCAAAAACATTCAGTACTTC
CASSSDAALAKNIQYF
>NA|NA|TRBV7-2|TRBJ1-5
TGTGCCAGCAGCCCCTTCACCAATCAGCCCCAGCATTTT
CASSPFTNQPQHF
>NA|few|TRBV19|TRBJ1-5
TGTGCCAGTAGTATAGTTGAGCAGCCCCAGCATTTT
CASSIVEQPQHF